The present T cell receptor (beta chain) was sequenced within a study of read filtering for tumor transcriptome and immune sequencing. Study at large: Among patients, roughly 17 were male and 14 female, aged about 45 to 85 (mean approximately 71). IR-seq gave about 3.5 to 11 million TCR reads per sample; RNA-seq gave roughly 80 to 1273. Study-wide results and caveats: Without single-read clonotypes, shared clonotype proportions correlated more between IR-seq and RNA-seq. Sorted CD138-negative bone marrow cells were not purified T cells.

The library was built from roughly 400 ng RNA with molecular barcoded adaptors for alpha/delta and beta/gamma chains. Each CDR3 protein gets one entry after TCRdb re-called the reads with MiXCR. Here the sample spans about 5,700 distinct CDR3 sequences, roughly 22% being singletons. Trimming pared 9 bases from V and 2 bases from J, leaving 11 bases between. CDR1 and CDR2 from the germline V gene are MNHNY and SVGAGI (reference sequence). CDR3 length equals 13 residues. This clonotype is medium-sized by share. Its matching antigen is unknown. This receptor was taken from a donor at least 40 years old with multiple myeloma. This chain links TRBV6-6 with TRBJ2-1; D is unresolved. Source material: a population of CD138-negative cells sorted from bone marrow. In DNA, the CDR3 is TGTGCCAGTCTGGAAGGACCCTACAATGAGCAGTTCTTC. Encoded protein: CASLEGPYNEQFF.